Shown below are 19 T cell receptor delta chains from a single sample sequenced in a study of gamma-delta chains in newborns, infants, children (dated by TCRdb to about 2019). Sequencing instrument: Illumina MiSeq. TCRdb reran clone calling on the public reads with CATT; rows sharing one DNA sequence were then combined. Across this sample there are approximately 11,000 delta-chain clones, with approximately 10% seen only once. Approximately 9% of the sample comes from the top ten. Sequences were obtained from blood. Receptor source: a child who was a newborn, infant or young child, either healthy, febrile or measles-vaccinated (not recorded which).

The V gene is TRDV1, the J gene TRDJ1; 9 bases agree with TRDD3. V dropped 2 bases and J dropped 1; count of bases not matched to a gene: 17. Looked up from germline, CDR1 is TSWWSYY and CDR2 is QGS. This CDR3 region has 20 residues. Here the CDR3 reads CALGETLAPTLGDRTDKLIF. In DNA, the CDR3 is TGTGCTCTTGGGGAAACACTCGCCCCTACCCTGGGGGATCGCACCGATAAACTCATCTTT.

The CDR3 coding sequence is TGTGCTCTTGGAGGGGTCCAATGCACCGATAAACTCATCTTT. Its protein is CALGGVQCTDKLIF. This sequence joins TRDV1 and TRDJ1; D is unclear. Germline values: CDR1 TSWWSYY, CDR2 QGS. V was cut by 6 bases and J by 1 base, with 12 bases left in between. This CDR3 spans 14 amino acids.

Relative to its sample, this clone is medium-sized. The rearrangement joins TRDV2 to TRDJ3, with 9 bases matching TRDD3. Losses at the gene ends were 2 bases for V and 0 bases for J; bases not matched to a gene: 7. Germline V gives CDR1 GEAIGNYY, CDR2 EKD. There are 19 residues in the CDR3. CDR3 protein: CACDNGWGISSWDTRQMFF. Written as DNA, the CDR3 is TGTGCCTGTGACAACGGATGGGGGATAAGCTCCTGGGACACCCGACAGATGTTTTTC.

The gene calls are TRDV2 and TRDJ2, with D uncertain. The CDR3 loop spans 14 amino acids. Per the germline V gene, CDR1 is GEAIGNYY and CDR2 is EKD. V dropped 5 bases and J dropped 0 bases, with 9 bases sitting between them. CDR3 nucleotide sequence: TGTGCCTGTGGCTCCCTAGCTTTGACAGCACAACTCTTCTTT. Protein sequence: CACGSLALTAQLFF.

This clone turned up a few times. One base separates it from a far larger clone, so it is likely a read error. This chain uses TRDV2 with TRDJ3, with TRDD3 identical over 8 bases. Germline CDR1 and CDR2: GEAIGNYY and EKD. J gave up 0 bases and V 0 bases, and 9 bases lay outside the gene matches. The CDR3 runs to 20 residues. CDR3 in amino acids: CACDTATGGPRSWDTRQMFF. The CDR3 DNA sequence: TGTGCCTGTGACACCGCTACTGGGGGCCCCCGCTCCTGGGACACCCGACAGATGTTTTTC.

The V call is TRDV2, the J call TRDJ1; possibly TRDD3 for D (5 bases). Germline CDR1 is GEAIGNYY and CDR2 is EKD. The CDR3 consists of 19 residues. Trimming cost V 1 base and J 2 bases, with 25 bases left between them. CDR3 sequence (DNA): TGTGCCTGTGACACGGTTGGCTCGCTGGGTACTCAGGGGACCGATAAACTCATCTTT. It yields the protein CACDTVGSLGTQGTDKLIF.

By its share, this clone is large (0.1 to 1%). In the same sample, other DNA sequences code for this CDR3. The DNA for the CDR3 is TGTGCCTGTGACACGTTACTGTACACCGATAAACTCATCTTT. Its protein is CACDTLLYTDKLIF. The chain links TRDV2 to TRDJ1; no definite D call. Trimming removed 1 base at V and 0 bases at J, with 8 bases between. Germline CDR1 GEAIGNYY, CDR2 EKD. The CDR3 has 14 amino acids.

This chain links TRDV1 with TRDJ1, with TRDD3 identical over 13 bases. Trimming cost V 2 bases and J 2 bases; bases outside gene matches: 8. The CDR3 is 18 amino acids. Germline CDR1 is TSWWSYY and CDR2 is QGS. In nucleotides, the CDR3 is TGTGCTCTTGGGGAAATCACCTACTGGGGGATACGGACCGATAAACTCATCTTT. Protein: CALGEITYWGIRTDKLIF.

About this clone: At one boundary the junction diverges from the germline segment, which might be a read error. Within the sample, other DNA sequences also encode this same CDR3. V usage is TRDV2 and J usage is TRDJ1; TRDD3 is a possible D gene (6 bases). Germline-derived CDR1 and CDR2 are GEAIGNYY and EKD. The CDR3 length is 16 residues. CDR3 bases: TGCGCCTGTGACACTCTCGGGGGAGTATCGACCGATAAACTCATCTTT. Its translation is CACDTLGGVSTDKLIF.

This clone was counted a few times. The CDR3 sequence is CACDRLTGGLYTDKLIF. In DNA form, the CDR3 reads TGTGCCTGTGACCGTTTAACTGGGGGTTTGTACACCGATAAACTCATCTTT. This chain links TRDV2 with TRDJ1, with 8 positions matching TRDD3. Germline loops: CDR1 GEAIGNYY, CDR2 EKD. The CDR3 runs to 17 residues. The V segment lost 3 bases and the J segment 0 bases; nucleotides outside the gene matches: 11.

This clone was seen only a few times. The V and J genes are TRDV2 and TRDJ3; tentatively, D is TRDD3 (6 bases). CDR1 GEAIGNYY and CDR2 EKD come from the germline V gene. CDR3 length: 20 residues. Trimming left V 3 bases short and J 0 bases short, with 20 bases between. CDR3 DNA sequence: TGTGCCTGTGACCCTTTTGGGGGCCATCTTAGCTCCTGGGACACCCGACAGATGTTTTTC. Protein: CACDPFGGHLSSWDTRQMFF.

This clone was seen a handful of times. This CDR3 is also generated by other DNA sequences in the sample. The chain has TRDV2 and TRDJ3; 13 bases match TRDD3. The V and J ends lost 2 bases and 4 bases, in that order; junction bases with no gene match: 4. The length of the CDR3 is 18 residues. Germline V lookup: CDR1 GEAIGNYY, CDR2 EKD. The chain's CDR3 is CACDNTGGYAWDTRQMFF. In DNA form, the CDR3 reads TGTGCCTGTGACAATACTGGGGGATACGCTTGGGACACCCGACAGATGTTTTTC.

For this clone: A far larger clone is one nucleotide away, so this likely arose from a read error. Other DNA sequences in this specimen translate into the identical CDR3. The CDR3 protein is CACDWGSSWDTRQMFF. CDR3 sequence (DNA): TGTGCCTGTGACTGGGGGAGTTCCTGGGACACCCGACAGATGTTTTTC. The chain has TRDV2 and TRDJ3, with 7 positions matching TRDD3. There are 16 residues in the CDR3. V shed 3 bases and J 1 base; nucleotides not matched to a gene: 2. Germline lookup yields CDR1 GEAIGNYY and CDR2 EKD.

The table lists this clone with a few counts. The V call is TRDV2, the J call TRDJ3; 9 bases match TRDD3. V dropped 3 bases and J dropped 1; count of bases not matched to a gene: 9. The CDR3 is 19 residues long. In germline, CDR1 is GEAIGNYY, CDR2 EKD. In DNA form, the CDR3 reads TGTGCCTGTGACTTCCTTCTGGGGGATCGGTCCTGGGACACCCGACAGATGTTTTTC. Translating it yields CACDFLLGDRSWDTRQMFF.

The chain has TRDV2 and TRDJ3, with 8 nucleotides matching TRDD3. From germline, CDR1 is GEAIGNYY and CDR2 EKD. This CDR3 spans 18 amino acids. V gave up 3 bases and J gave up 0 bases; unmatched junction bases: 6. CDR3 sequence reads: CACDHTGGSSWDTRQMFF. CDR3 bases: TGTGCCTGTGACCATACTGGGGGGAGCTCCTGGGACACCCGACAGATGTTTTTC.

This clone is medium-sized by share. The V and J genes are TRDV2 and TRDJ1; 7 bases fit TRDD3. This CDR3 is 16 amino acids long. The germline gives CDR1 GEAIGNYY, CDR2 EKD. Trimming took 3 bases from V and 1 from J; bases not matched to a gene: 10. CDR3 amino acids: CACDPTGAPGTDKLIF. CDR3 in DNA: TGTGCCTGTGACCCCACTGGGGCTCCTGGCACCGATAAACTCATCTTT.

The rearrangement uses TRDV2 and TRDJ1; D uncertain. The germline V gene encodes CDR1 GEAIGNYY and CDR2 EKD. V was cut by 3 bases and J by 2 bases, with 18 bases left in between. The CDR3 consists of 16 residues. CDR3 region: CACDEIERRRTDKLIF. CDR3 coding DNA: TGTGCCTGTGACGAGATAGAGAGACGGAGGACCGATAAACTCATCTTT.

This chain joins TRDV2 and TRDJ2, with TRDD3 matching 10 bases. CDR3 length equals 26 residues. Germline loops: CDR1 GEAIGNYY, CDR2 EKD. J was trimmed by 4 bases and V by 1 base; bases with no gene match: 35. CDR3 region: CACDTISSPPPRSPTGGLPTTAQLFF. The CDR3, as DNA: TGTGCCTGTGACACAATCTCGTCGCCGCCGCCGCGGAGTCCTACTGGGGGATTACCTACGACAGCACAACTCTTCTTT.

In the case of this clone: TCRdb's listed protein matches a much larger clone and diverges from this DNA's translation at residue 14, likely through a read error; the protein shown comes from the DNA. The V and J genes are TRDV2 and TRDJ1; D may be TRDD3 (6 bases). CDR3 length: 15 residues. The V gene's germline CDR1 is GEAIGNYY and CDR2 EKD. The DNA for the CDR3 is TGTGCCTGTGACACTTTGGGGATGAACACCGATAAACTCACCTTT. It is translated as CACDTLGMNTDKLTF.